A single sample gave rise to the 32 T cell receptor beta chains below, sequenced in a study of blood T cell repertoires in COVID-19. The protocol was immunoSEQ multiplex PCR, while the TCRdb copy is restricted to in-frame clones and leaves out a portion. Among 150,000 to 200,000 clones listed, 93% were seen once. The sequencing input was peripheral blood. The receptors here all came from a woman aged 60-75 years with COVID-19, enrolled during active disease.

The gene calls are TRBV6-2 or TRBV6-3 and TRBJ2-2; a weak D match, TRBD1 (6 bases). The CDR3 loop spans 15 amino acids. The V and J ends lost 5 bases and 6 bases respectively, with 16 bases between them. CDR1 and CDR2 from the germline V gene are MNHEY and SVGEGT. CDR3 in DNA: TGTGCCAGCAGTGAGGACACAGGGTCTCCCGGGGAGCTGTTTTTT. Translating gives CASSEDTGSPGELFF.

The chain uses TRBV29-1 and TRBJ1-2; TRBD1 agrees at 9 bases. J was trimmed by 0 bases and V by 7 bases; bases with no gene match: 3. The CDR3 contains 13 residues. In germline, CDR1 is SQVTM, CDR2 ANQGSEA. Here the CDR3 reads CSADRGTNYGYTF. DNA for the CDR3: TGCAGCGCCGACAGGGGGACTAACTATGGCTACACCTTC.

The chain carries TRBV29-1 and TRBJ1-1, with D perhaps TRBD1 (5 bases). There are 16 residues in the CDR3. V lost 4 bases to trimming and J lost 1 base, with 19 bases between them. The germline CDR1 and CDR2 sequences are SQVTM and ANQGSEA. This CDR3 reads CSVGGERSQANTEAFF. CDR3 DNA sequence: TGCAGCGTTGGGGGGGAGCGTTCGCAAGCGAACACTGAAGCTTTCTTT.

As concerns this clone: The germline gene is not matched at one end of the junction; a read error may be the cause. This chain links TRBV19 with TRBJ2-3; D possibly corresponds to TRBD2 (6 bases). The germline V gene has CDR1 LNHDA and CDR2 SQIVND (reference sequence). The CDR3 length is 11 residues. The CDR3 region has the DNA TGTGCCAGTAGTATCCGGACTACCCTCCTTTTT. This gives the protein CASSIRTTLLF.

The chain uses TRBV4-3 and TRBJ1-1, with D unclear. Germline lookup yields CDR1 LGHNA and CDR2 YSLEER. The CDR3 contains 15 residues. Trimming cost V 0 bases and J 3 bases, with 11 bases left between them. CDR3 DNA sequence: TGCGCCAGCAGCCAAGACTACTCGGGGTACACTGAAGCTTTCTTT. As protein: CASSQDYSGYTEAFF.

The V call is TRBV7-2, the J call TRBJ2-1; no definite D call. There are 14 residues in the CDR3. Trimming removed 7 bases at V and 4 bases at J, with 14 bases between. Germline CDR1 is SGHTA and CDR2 is FQGNSA. CDR3 DNA sequence: TGTGCCAGCACCTCGAGCCTCGGGTACAATGAGCAGTTCTTC. It specifies CASTSSLGYNEQFF.

As regards this clone: The same CDR3 arises from other DNA sequences in this sample as well. The CDR3 region has the DNA TGTGCCAGCAGTGCGGGGGGCTATGGCTACACCTTC. Protein: CASSAGGYGYTF. The J gene is TRBJ1-2, the V gene TRBV2; a possible D gene is TRBD1 (5 bases). V lost 4 bases and J 4 bases, leaving 7 bases between the germline ends. This CDR3 comprises 12 residues. Germline-derived CDR1 and CDR2 are SNHLY and FYNNEI.

The sample holds one count of this clone. The chain combines TRBV3-1 (or the pseudogene TRBV3-2) with TRBJ1-5; 10 bases are shared with TRBD1. Unmatched junction bases numbered 2, after V lost 4 bases and J lost 2 bases. The CDR3 totals 15 residues. From germline, CDR1 is LGHDT and CDR2 YNNKEL (reference sequence). The chain's CDR3 is CASSLGTGGNQPQHF. In DNA, the CDR3 is TGTGCCAGCAGCCTTGGGACAGGGGGCAATCAGCCCCAGCATTTT.

The chain links TRBV19 to TRBJ1-2; 7 bases are a match to TRBD1. The junction had 0 bases not matched to a gene; V was cut back by 3 bases and J by 8 bases. The CDR3 runs 11 residues. Germline-derived CDR1 and CDR2 are LNHDA and SQIVND (reference sequence). For the CDR3, the DNA is TGTGCCAGTAGTATCAGGGGGGGCTACACCTTC. Protein sequence: CASSIRGGYTF.

This chain joins TRBV5-6 and TRBJ2-7; no clear D. Trimming shortened V by 0 bases and J by 3 bases, and 10 bases separated the two germline ends. Germline V CDR1 and CDR2: SGHDT, YYEEEE. CDR3 size: 14 residues. The CDR3 region is CASSLGRHDYEQYF. The CDR3, as DNA: TGTGCCAGCAGCTTGGGCAGGCACGACTACGAGCAGTACTTC.

This clone appeared once. Germline and junction disagree at one end, which may indicate a read error. The rearrangement links TRBV6-6 to TRBJ1-1, with a weak D call TRBD1 (6 bases). This CDR3 has 15 amino acids. Per the germline V gene, CDR1 is MNHNY and CDR2 is SVGAGI (reference sequence). CDR3 sequence: CASSYLDKGDTEAFF. The CDR3 bases are TGTGCCAGCAGCTACTTAGACAAGGGGGACACTGAAGCTTTCTTT.

The chain couples TRBV14 to TRBJ2-1; 12 positions agree with TRBD2. The CDR3 is made up of 17 amino acids. V trimming: 5 bases; J trimming: 0 bases; junction bases outside the gene matches: 5. Per germline, CDR1 SGHDN and CDR2 FVKESK. CDR3 coding DNA: TGTGCCAGCAGCAAACGGACTAGCGGGGCCTCCTACAATGAGCAGTTCTTC. Encoded protein: CASSKRTSGASYNEQFF.

The chain couples TRBV4-3 to TRBJ1-2; 7 bases line up with TRBD1. Germline lookup yields CDR1 LGHNA and CDR2 YSLEER. The CDR3 spans 15 residues. V lost 1 base, J lost 7 bases, and 9 bases stayed unmatched. The CDR3 loop reads CASSQVLDRAGGYTF. The CDR3 DNA sequence: TGCGCCAGCAGCCAAGTTCTCGACAGGGCGGGTGGCTACACCTTC.

The chain combines TRBV4-1 with TRBJ1-2; TRBD1 matches at 7 bases. CDR3 size: 14 residues. Trimming removed 4 bases from V and 6 bases from J; junction bases left unmatched: 8. Germline CDR1 is MGHRA and CDR2 is YSYEKL. The CDR3, as DNA: TGCGCCAGCAGCCCGTCCAGGGGGACGGATGGCTACACCTTC. Protein sequence: CASSPSRGTDGYTF.

The chain links TRBV5-4 to TRBJ1-1; D not resolved. The germline V gene encodes CDR1 SGHNT and CDR2 YYREEE (reference sequence). V was cut by 0 bases and J by 4 bases, with 7 bases left in between. The length of the CDR3 is 13 residues. The DNA for the CDR3 is TGTGCCAGCAGCTTGGACGGGATCACTGAAGCTTTCTTT. Protein: CASSLDGITEAFF.

The chain recombines TRBV3-1 (or the pseudogene TRBV3-2) with TRBJ2-5; the D gene is possibly TRBD2 (5 bases). With 4 bases removed from V and 5 bases from J, the gap between germline ends came to 20 bases. CDR3 length: 16 amino acids. CDR1 and CDR2 (germline): LGHDT, YNNKEL (reference sequence). The CDR3 bases are TGTGCCAGCAGCCCCGATACTAGTTTACTCACGGAGACCCAGTACTTC. Translated, it gives CASSPDTSLLTETQYF.

The genes are TRBV4-1 and TRBJ1-6; maybe TRBD1 (6 bases). CDR3 size: 17 residues. Germline CDR1 reads MGHRA; CDR2 reads YSYEKL. V was cut by 1 base and J by 7 bases, with 17 bases left in between. The CDR3 sequence: CASSQGAMGARNSPLHF. CDR3 DNA sequence: TGCGCCAGCAGCCAAGGGGCAATGGGGGCCAGGAATTCACCCCTCCACTTT.

V usage is TRBV5-5 and J usage is TRBJ1-3, with D possibly TRBD1 on 5 matching bases. V was cut by 1 base and J by 0 bases, with 17 bases left in between. The CDR3 is 18 residues long. Per germline, CDR1 SGHKS and CDR2 YYEKEE (reference sequence). Here the CDR3 DNA reads TGTGCCAGCAGCTTGTCTTCGGGGGGGACGAGCTCTGGAAACACCATATATTTT. Its translation is CASSLSSGGTSSGNTIYF.

V and J are TRBV6-6 and TRBJ2-7; no definite D call. Germline V CDR1 and CDR2: MNHNY, SVGAGI (reference sequence). Trimming removed 2 bases at V and 5 bases at J, with 10 bases between. The CDR3 has 13 residues. The CDR3 region has the DNA TGTGCCAGCAGTTACAGGCGAGGCCACGAGCAGTACTTC. Its translation is CASSYRRGHEQYF.

This clone was counted only a few times. The rearrangement uses TRBV20-1 and TRBJ1-6; tentative D call: TRBD1 (6 bases). Germline V lookup: CDR1 DFQATT, CDR2 SNEGSKA (reference sequence). CDR3 length equals 14 residues. The ends were cut back, 3 bases at V and 13 bases at J, with 19 bases in the middle. CDR3 bases: TGCAGTGCTAGTTCCGACAGGACTTATGGGCCCCTCCACTTT. Translated, it gives CSASSDRTYGPLHF.

V gene TRBV19 combines with J gene TRBJ1-5, with 9 bases fitting TRBD1. The CDR3 contains 16 residues. The V gene end was trimmed by 3 bases and the J gene end by 3 bases; junction bases not matched to a gene: 6. Germline V gene lookup returns CDR1 LNHDA and CDR2 SQIVND (reference sequence). CDR3 DNA: TGTGCCAGTAGTATTTGGACAGGGGCTCACAATCAGCCCCAGCATTTT. Its translation is CASSIWTGAHNQPQHF.

The V and J genes are TRBV6-6 and TRBJ2-3; tentatively, D is TRBD2 (5 bases). Trimming left V 2 bases short and J 1 base short, with 10 bases between. Germline lookup yields CDR1 MNHNY and CDR2 SVGAGI (reference sequence). The CDR3 runs to 15 residues. CDR3 DNA: TGTGCCAGCAGTTACGAAGGACTCGGCACAGATACGCAGTATTTT. Protein sequence: CASSYEGLGTDTQYF.

V usage is TRBV7-2 and J usage is TRBJ2-7; a possible D gene is TRBD1 (6 bases). Germline V gene lookup returns CDR1 SGHTA and CDR2 FQGNSA. Trimming shortened V by 1 base and J by 4 bases, and 8 bases separated the two germline ends. The CDR3 is 13 residues long. The CDR3 DNA reads TGTGCCAGCAGCTTAGGCAGGGGATACGAGCAGTACTTC. Translation gives CASSLGRGYEQYF. The full variable domain, completed using reference TRBV7-2 and TRBJ2-7, is GAGVSQSPSNKVTEKGKDVELRCDPISGHTALYWYRQSLGQGLEFLIYFQGNSAPDKSGLPSDRFSAERTGGSVSTLTIQRTQQEDSAVYLCASSLGRGYEQYFGPGTRLTVT.

The chain has TRBV19 and TRBJ2-3, with 10 bases matching TRBD1. The CDR3 has 17 amino acids. The germline V gene encodes CDR1 LNHDA and CDR2 SQIVND (reference sequence). V lost 5 bases, J lost 2 bases, and 10 bases stayed unmatched. CDR3 sequence: CASSLDRGRGSTDTQYF. In DNA form, the CDR3 reads TGTGCCAGTAGTCTTGACAGGGGGCGAGGGTCCACAGATACGCAGTATTTT. Full variable domain (remainder filled in from reference TRBV19 and TRBJ2-3): DGGITQSPKYLFRKEGQNVTLSCEQNLNHDAMYWYRQDPGQGLRLIYYSQIVNDFQKGDIAEGYSVSREKKESFPLTVTSAQKNPTAFYLCASSLDRGRGSTDTQYFGPGTRLTVL.

This chain uses TRBV5-4 with TRBJ2-7, with a possible D match to TRBD1 (5 bases). The V gene lost 4 bases and the J gene lost 2 bases, with 13 bases spanning the gap. Looked up from germline, CDR1 is SGHNT and CDR2 is YYREEE (reference sequence). This CDR3 comprises 14 residues. The CDR3 loop is CASSPRQFPYEQYF. DNA for the CDR3: TGTGCCAGCAGCCCCCGACAGTTTCCCTACGAGCAGTACTTC.

The chain has TRBV9 and TRBJ2-7; 9 nucleotides agree with TRBD1. V dropped 4 bases and J dropped 7; count of bases not matched to a gene: 12. The CDR3 is 15 residues long. Germline V gene data show CDR1 as SGDLS and CDR2 as YYNGEE. The CDR3 nucleotides read TGTGCCAGCAGCCCCGGGGACAGGGTGTCGGGAGAGCAGTACTTC. This translates into CASSPGDRVSGEQYF.

This clone was seen just once. The genes are TRBV9 and TRBJ1-1, with 9 nucleotides matching TRBD1. This CDR3 region has 15 residues. Germline-derived CDR1 and CDR2 are SGDLS and YYNGEE. The V and J ends lost 0 bases and 1 base, in that order; junction bases with no gene match: 1. CDR3 bases: TGTGCCAGCAGCGTAGGGGGACAGGGGAACACTGAAGCTTTCTTT. Protein sequence: CASSVGGQGNTEAFF.

In this sample, this clone turned up once. DNA of the CDR3: TGCGCCAGCAGAAAACTAAAGTGTGGCCGAAACAAACTTCTCACAGATACGCAGTATTTT. Protein sequence: CASRKLKCGRNKLLTDTQYF. This rearrangement joins TRBV23-1 to TRBJ2-3; the D is unclear. TRBV23-1 is annotated as an ORF whose role is uncertain. The length of the CDR3 is 20 residues. V was pared by 6 bases and J by 2 bases, with 30 bases between.

This clone was seen once. The chain couples TRBV29-1 to TRBJ1-2; maybe TRBD1 (6 bases). There are 12 residues in the CDR3. CDR1 is SQVTM, CDR2 ANQGSEA, per germline. The V gene lost 6 bases and the J gene lost 3 bases, with 11 bases spanning the gap. CDR3 sequence: CSVARTDYGYTF. In DNA, the CDR3 is TGCAGCGTAGCAAGGACAGACTATGGCTACACCTTC.

The chain recombines TRBV18 with TRBJ1-4, with TRBD1 as a possible D gene (5 bases). Per germline, CDR1 KGHSH and CDR2 LQKENI. This CDR3 comprises 15 residues. V dropped 1 base and J dropped 0 bases, with 6 bases sitting between them. The CDR3 DNA reads TGTGCCAGCTCACCACGGACAACAACTAATGAAAAACTGTTTTTT. Translation: CASSPRTTTNEKLFF. Using reference TRBV18 and TRBJ1-4 for the parts outside the CDR3, the full variable domain is NAGVMQNPRHLVRRRGQEARLRCSPMKGHSHVYWYRQLPEEGLKFMVYLQKENIIDESGMPKERFSAEFPKEGPSILRIQQVVRGDSAAYFCASSPRTTTNEKLFFGSGTQLSVL.

The chain joins TRBV15 to TRBJ1-2; D call uncertain. Germline V gene data show CDR1 as LNHNV and CDR2 as YYDKDF (reference sequence). The CDR3 is 13 residues long. Trimming pared 1 base from V and 6 bases from J, leaving 9 bases between. CDR3 in amino acids: CATSRVTLNGYTF. In nucleotides, the CDR3 is TGTGCCACCAGCAGAGTGACACTCAATGGCTACACCTTC.

V usage is TRBV30 and J usage is TRBJ1-2; tentative D call: TRBD1 (6 bases). There are 13 residues in the CDR3. V lost 4 bases and J lost 4, with 13 bases in between. Germline loops: CDR1 GTSNPN, CDR2 SVGIG (reference sequence). The CDR3 DNA is TGTGCCTGGACCATCACAGGGATCTATGGCTACACCTTC. Its protein product is CAWTITGIYGYTF.